These T cell receptor beta chains were read from a single sample in a study of T cells after yellow fever vaccination. TCRdb re-derived calls from the 5' RACE reads in MiXCR, one entry per CDR3 protein. The sample carries about 210,000 distinct CDR3 sequences, roughly 3% recorded once. The sequences come from CD4+ T cells sorted from PBMCs, collected 10 days after the yellow fever booster vaccination. All receptors come from a man aged 18 to 30 who received the YFV17D yellow fever vaccine. The CDR3 runs from the conserved cysteine through the conserved F or W. Each record gives: clone size, D gene, J gene, V gene, CDR3 DNA, CDR3 protein. D genes are given only for firm matches. Clone size is stated in some rows and not others, as once, few, many or a class when expanded.

>NA|NA|TRBJ1-2|TRBV3-1
TGTGCCAGCAGCCAAGATTACAGCTATGGCTACACCTTC
CASSQDYSYGYTF
>many|TRBD2|TRBJ2-3|TRBV24-1
TGTGCCACCAGTGATGGACTAGCGGGGTCCCTGGGAGATACGCAGTATTTT
CATSDGLAGSLGDTQYF
>NA|TRBD1|TRBJ2-2|TRBV14
TGTGCCAGCAGCCGACAGGGGGGTACCGGGGAGCTGTTTTTT
CASSRQGGTGELFF
>NA|NA|TRBJ2-3|TRBV3-1
TGTGCCAGCAGCCATACTCTACCGGGCACAGATACGCAGTATTTT
CASSHTLPGTDTQYF
>NA|TRBD1|TRBJ2-6|TRBV7-9
TGTGCCAGCAGCCGGGACAGGGGGCAGCGCGGGGCCAACGTCCTGACTTTC
CASSRDRGQRGANVLTF
>many|TRBD1|TRBJ1-5|TRBV11-2
TGTGCCAGCAGCATGGGGGGGACAGGGGGCCGCTGGGGCAATCAGCCCCAGCATTTT
CASSMGGTGGRWGNQPQHF
>few|NA|TRBJ2-3|TRBV20-1
TGCAGTGCTACATTGTGGAGGGGGCTCGGGGATACGCAGTATTTT
CSATLWRGLGDTQYF
>many|TRBD2|TRBJ2-1|TRBV20-1
TGCAGTGCTGTCCCCCGGCGGGGGGGCCATTTTCTTCATGAGCAGTTCTTC
CSAVPRRGGHFLHEQFF
>few|NA|TRBJ1-1|TRBV5-1
TGCGCCAGCTTCCTCGGGACCATGAACACTGAAGCTTTCTTT
CASFLGTMNTEAFF
>NA|NA|TRBJ1-1|TRBV6-4
TGTGCCAGCAGTGAAAACTCCGACACTGAAGCTTTCTTT
CASSENSDTEAFF
>many|TRBD1|TRBJ1-1|TRBV6-5
TGTGCCAGCAGTTACGGGGCAGGGGGCATAGAAGCTTTCTTT
CASSYGAGGIEAFF
>many|NA|TRBJ2-5|TRBV4-1
TGCGCCAGCAGCCACCTACAGGGCGGCCAAGAGACCCAGTACTTC
CASSHLQGGQETQYF
>many|NA|TRBJ2-1|TRBV12-3/TRBV12-4
TGTGCCAGCAGTCCCCCGGGCTTCGATGAGCAGTTCTTC
CASSPPGFDEQFF
>few|NA|TRBJ1-5|TRBV12-3/TRBV12-4
TGTGCCAGCAGTTTCGGGGTGAGCAATCAGCCCCAGCATTTT
CASSFGVSNQPQHF
>NA|NA|TRBJ2-5|TRBV10-3
TGTGCCATCAAGGGCCCCTTGGGGGAGACCCAGTACTTC
CAIKGPLGETQYF
>few|TRBD2|TRBJ2-7|TRBV2
TGTGCCAGCAGCCACGGGACTAGCGGGGAGCGGGAGCAGTACTTC
CASSHGTSGEREQYF
>few|NA|TRBJ1-5|TRBV4-2
TGTGCCAGCAGCCCCCGGGGGGCAGGGGACGTTCAGCCCCAGCATTTT
CASSPRGAGDVQPQHF